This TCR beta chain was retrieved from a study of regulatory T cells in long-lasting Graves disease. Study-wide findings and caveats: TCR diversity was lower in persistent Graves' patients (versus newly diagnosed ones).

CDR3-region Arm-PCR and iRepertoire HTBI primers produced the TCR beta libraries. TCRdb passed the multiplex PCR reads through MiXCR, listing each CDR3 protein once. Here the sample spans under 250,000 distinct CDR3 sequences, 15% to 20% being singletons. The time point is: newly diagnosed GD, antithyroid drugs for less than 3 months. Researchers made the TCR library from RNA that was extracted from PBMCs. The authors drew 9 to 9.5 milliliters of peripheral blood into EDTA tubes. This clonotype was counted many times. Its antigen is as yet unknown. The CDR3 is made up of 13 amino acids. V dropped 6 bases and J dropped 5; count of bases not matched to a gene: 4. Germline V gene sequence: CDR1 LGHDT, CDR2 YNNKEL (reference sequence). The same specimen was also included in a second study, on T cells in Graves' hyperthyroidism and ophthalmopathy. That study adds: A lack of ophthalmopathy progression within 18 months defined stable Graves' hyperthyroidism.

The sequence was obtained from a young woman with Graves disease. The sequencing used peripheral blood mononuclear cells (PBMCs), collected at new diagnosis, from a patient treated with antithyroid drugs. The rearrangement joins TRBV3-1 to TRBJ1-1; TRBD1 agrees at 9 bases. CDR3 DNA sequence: TGTGCCAGCAGACGACAGGGGGAGACTGAAGCTTTCTTT. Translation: CASRRQGETEAFF.